This T cell receptor beta chain was observed in a study of blood T cells in healthy people across ages. Study-level findings and limits: More naive CD4+ cells and higher diversity marked long-lived donors relative to aged donors. It was found that TCR beta diversity correlated strongly with the percentage of naive T cells.

The CDR3 is 16 amino acids. V lost 0 bases, J lost 4 bases, and 4 bases stayed unmatched. Germline V gene lookup returns CDR1 MGHRA and CDR2 YSYEKL. This clonotype was seen ten or more times. The antigen remains undetermined. Per sample, at least 6 micrograms of total RNA were extracted. Then a second PCR, running roughly 7 to 11 cycles, was carried out with a sample-barcoded 5' primer and a J-beta primer mix. TCRdb re-called the 5' RACE reads with MiXCR, one entry per CDR3 protein. The table lists roughly 1.6 million distinct CDR3 sequences, about 31% of them singletons. The J gene is TRBJ2-5, the V gene TRBV4-1, with 11 positions matching TRBD2. Specimen: blood. The sequence came from a woman under 40 in good health. The chain's CDR3 is CASSQELLAGVETQYF. CDR3 bases: TGCGCCAGCAGCCAAGAACTACTAGCGGGAGTAGAGACCCAGTACTTC.